A single T cell receptor beta chain is shown here with its context. The sample comes from a study of blood T cell repertoires in COVID-19. Study details: Samples taken during acute and convalescent COVID-19 were collected in the United States, Italy and Spain.

In the original processing: From reference gene primer amplification, estimates of nucleated cell counts were derived. Data came from immunoSEQ multiplex PCR; TCRdb stores just in-frame clones and leaves some out. V and J calls and clone size are copied from that table; D and trimming were computed from the DNA. The table shows about 120,000 clones, with over 75% occurring only once. CDR3 size: 17 residues. Germline V gene data show CDR1 as LNHDA and CDR2 as SQIVND (reference sequence). V lost 0 bases, J lost 0 bases, and 12 bases lay in between. This chain links TRBV19 with TRBJ2-1, with D unresolved. The sample was peripheral blood. This TCR was sampled from a man older than 75 with acute or convalescent COVID-19. CDR3 DNA sequence: TGTGCCAGTAGTATAGAATACGACTCAAGCTCCTACAATGAGCAGTTCTTC. The encoded protein is CASSIEYDSSSYNEQFF.